A selection of T cell receptor beta chains follows, all from one sample in a study of response to subunit inactivated influenza vaccine. MiXCR, run by TCRdb on the RT-PCR reads, gives a single entry per CDR3 protein. The sample has about 520,000 distinct CDR3 sequences, around 25% seen once; the top ten hold about 1.9%. The sample in question was CD4+ T cells sorted from PBMCs, obtained more than 4 days after vaccination. All receptors come from a man over 45 who received an inactivated influenza vaccine. Both conserved end residues are part of each CDR3. D genes are given only for firm matches. Where a row states a size, it is once, few, many or the class of an expanded clone; other rows omit it.

j_call	d_call	clone_size	v_call	cdr3_nt	cdr3_aa
TRBJ1-1	.	.	TRBV20-1	TGCAGTGCTAGAGAACGCGTCCGGGGTGAAGCTTTCTTT	CSARERVRGEAFF
TRBJ1-6	.	once	TRBV20-1	TGCAGTGCTAGGGCGGAGGGCTCCTATAATTCACCCCTCCACTTT	CSARAEGSYNSPLHF
TRBJ1-2	.	once	TRBV24-1	TGTGCCACCTGGGGAATCGATGGCTACACCTTC	CATWGIDGYTF
TRBJ1-2	TRBD1	once	TRBV18	TGTGCCAGCCGGCCACCCGGTCGCCAGGGGGTAGTCGGCTACACCTTC	CASRPPGRQGVVGYTF
TRBJ2-1	.	.	TRBV20-1	TGCAGTGCGATAAGAGACTACTACAATGAGCAGTTCTTC	CSAIRDYYNEQFF
TRBJ2-1	TRBD2	.	TRBV4-1	TGCGCCAGCAGCCAAGATACCACTAGCGGGAGTTCCTACAATGAGCAGTTCTTC	CASSQDTTSGSSYNEQFF
TRBJ2-3	TRBD2	few	TRBV20-1	TGCAGTGCGACCCGGGGGGTGGATACGCAGTATTTT	CSATRGVDTQYF
TRBJ2-5	TRBD2	few	TRBV10-3	TGTGCCATCACCAGCGGGGAGAAAGAGACCCAGTATTTC	CAITSGEKETQYF
TRBJ1-5	TRBD1	.	TRBV10-3	TGTGCCATCAGTACCGGGACAGGGTTCTATCAGCCCCAGCATTTT	CAISTGTGFYQPQHF
TRBJ1-3	TRBD1	few	TRBV4-3	TGCGCCAGCAGCCAAGCGAGTACAGGGGTTCGTAACACCATATATTTT	CASSQASTGVRNTIYF
TRBJ1-6	.	few	TRBV12-3/TRBV12-4	TGTGCCAGCAGTTTATCCCAGTCTGTCTCACCCCTCCACTTT	CASSLSQSVSPLHF
TRBJ1-2	.	few	TRBV7-9	TGTGCCAGCAGCCAACCCCTCGAGGATTTCACCTTC	CASSQPLEDFTF
TRBJ2-1	.	many	TRBV12-3/TRBV12-4	TGTGCCAGCATCGACTGGCGCGGGGGCCAGGGGAATGAGCAGTTCTTC	CASIDWRGGQGNEQFF
TRBJ1-1	TRBD1	.	TRBV18	TGTGCCAGCTCAACCACCGGGACAGGGGGAGGTGAAGCTTTCTTT	CASSTTGTGGGEAFF
TRBJ2-3	.	few	TRBV12-3/TRBV12-4	TGTGCCAGCAGCTCCGTGGGTAGCGTAGCCACAGATACGCAGTATTTT	CASSSVGSVATDTQYF
TRBJ2-1	.	few	TRBV20-1	TGCAGTGCTAGGGCCCGGCTTTCGGCGTACAATGAGCAGTTCTTC	CSARARLSAYNEQFF
TRBJ2-3	.	few	TRBV10-3	TGTGCCATCAGTGAAAACGGCAGGGACACAGATACGCAGTATTTT	CAISENGRDTDTQYF
TRBJ1-3	.	few	TRBV20-1	TGCAGTGCTACTCGCGGGCCCGCTGGAAACACCATATATTTT	CSATRGPAGNTIYF
TRBJ2-5	TRBD1	few	TRBV7-2	TGTGCCAGCAGAACGACAGGGGAAGAGACCCAGTACTTC	CASRTTGEETQYF
TRBJ1-5	.	.	TRBV20-1	TGCAGTGCTAGCCGTCAGGGAGGAAATCAGCCCCAGCATTTT	CSASRQGGNQPQHF
TRBJ1-2	.	many	TRBV27	TGTGCCAGCAGACCCGGGTCATCTTTGGGTGGCTACACCTTC	CASRPGSSLGGYTF
TRBJ2-7	.	.	TRBV7-2	TGTGCCAGCAGTTCCATGCTGGGGAGTGCCTACGAGCAGTACTTC	CASSSMLGSAYEQYF